The 5 T cell receptor beta chains given below trace back to one sample, sequenced in a study of T cell responses to AZD1222 COVID-19 vaccine. Data came from immunoSEQ multiplex PCR; TCRdb stores just in-frame clones and leaves some out. The sample holds around 100,000 clones, 70% to 90% seen once. Sequencing used peripheral blood, obtained on day 0 of AZD1222 vaccination. The receptors originated from an adult in good health.

The sample holds one count of this clone. This rearrangement joins TRBV5-5 to TRBJ2-7, with D possibly being TRBD1 (5 bases). CDR3 length equals 13 residues. V was pared by 6 bases and J by 0 bases, with 10 bases between. CDR1 SGHKS and CDR2 YYEKEE come from the germline V gene (reference sequence). The DNA of the CDR3 is TGTGCCAGCACCGAGACAGCCTCCTACGAGCAGTACTTC. This encodes CASTETASYEQYF.

The chain links TRBV10-3 to TRBJ1-3; D unclear. V was clipped by 4 bases and J by 0 bases, with 19 bases between them. Germline V gene sequence: CDR1 ENHRY, CDR2 SYGVKD. CDR3 length: 18 residues. The CDR3 loop is CAISAGLTVISSGNTIYF. CDR3 DNA sequence: TGTGCCATCAGTGCCGGACTTACAGTCATATCCTCTGGAAACACCATATATTTT.

The chain carries TRBV7-9 and TRBJ1-1; no clear D gene. CDR1 SEHNR and CDR2 FQNEAQ come from the germline V gene (reference sequence). The V and J ends lost 5 bases and 2 bases respectively, with 9 bases between them. This CDR3 is 13 amino acids long. The CDR3 DNA reads as TGTGCCAGCAGCCCTAGTCTCAACACTGAAGCTTTCTTT. This sequence encodes CASSPSLNTEAFF.

The rearrangement links TRBV14 to TRBJ1-2, with D hard to call. CDR3 length: 11 amino acids. Germline CDR1 reads SGHDN; CDR2 reads FVKESK. V shed 4 bases and J shed 14 bases, with 14 bases lying between them. The CDR3 protein is CASSPGPQETF. In nucleotides, the CDR3 is TGTGCCAGCAGCCCCGGGCCCCAGGAGACCTTC.

The gene calls are TRBV21-1 and TRBJ1-1; TRBD1 is the table's D call and was not checked against the DNA. TRBV21-1 is marked as a pseudogene. This CDR3 contains 14 residues. The CDR3 bases are TGTGCCAGCGGCGGACAGGGGGAATCTCCTGAAGCTTTCTTT. Protein sequence: CASGGQGESPEAFF.